The TCR beta chain described here comes from a study of OX40 agonist ivuxolimab in advanced cancers. Study in general: Patients took ivuxolimab, an agonistic anti-OX40 (CD134) antibody. Patients received ivuxolimab, an intravenous treatment, every 2 weeks at 0.01 to 10 mg/kg. Regarding the study as a whole: CD8+ T cells showed, on average, more clonal expansion than CD4+ cells. Blood T cells, both CD4+ and CD8+, expanded clonally by week 6 at 0.1 to 3.0 mg/kg.

On this clone itself: Antigen unknown.

Clones were sequenced by immunoSEQ multiplex PCR, and TCRdb holds only the in-frame ones, with some missing. The table lists roughly 30,000 clones, around 87% of them singletons. CDR1 is MDHEN and CDR2 is SYDVKM in the germline V gene. The CDR3 contains 17 residues. The V gene lost 3 bases and the J gene lost 3 bases, with 18 bases spanning the gap. The origin of this receptor is an adult with an advanced solid tumor such as melanoma, head and neck, liver or kidney cancer. The rearrangement joins TRBV28 to TRBJ1-5; possible D gene TRBD1, 5 bases. Sample: CD4+ or CD8+ T cells sorted from blood, taken in a trial of the OX40 agonist ivuxolimab. The CDR3 bases are TGTGCCAGCAGTTTCTCCCGATGGGGCTTATCCAATCAGCCCCAGCATTTT. Its translation: CASSFSRWGLSNQPQHF.